This entry lists 9 T cell receptor beta chains sequenced from one sample in a study of OX40 agonist ivuxolimab in advanced cancers. The library was made by the immunoSEQ multiplex PCR assay. The table was pulled from immuneACCESS by TCRdb, which kept in-frame rearrangements only. Such tables lose some clones; where checked, under half of the loss comes from unresolved V genes, and the rest has no known cause. This sample comprises fewer than 70,000 clones, 87% of them detected only once. The ten largest clones capture roughly 17% of the sample. The starting material was CD4+ or CD8+ T cells sorted from blood, obtained in a trial of the OX40 agonist ivuxolimab. All receptors derive from an adult with an advanced solid tumor such as melanoma, head and neck, liver or kidney cancer.

The chain has TRBV10-1 and TRBJ2-3; TRBD2 matches 7 bases. Looked up from germline, CDR1 is WNHNN and CDR2 is SYGVQD (reference sequence). V lost 6 bases and J lost 0; bases outside the gene matches: 3. The CDR3 length is 14 residues. DNA for the CDR3: TGCGCCAGCAGGTCGGGGGGTAGCACAGATACGCAGTATTTT. It codes for CASRSGGSTDTQYF.

This clone was recorded only once. V gene TRBV7-3 combines with J gene TRBJ1-2; the D gene is possibly TRBD1 (6 bases). Germline V gene lookup returns CDR1 SGHTA and CDR2 FQGTGA. V was clipped by 2 bases and J by 7 bases, with 8 bases between them. The CDR3 loop spans 12 amino acids. Here the CDR3 DNA reads TGTGCCAGCAGCTTATCGACAGGTGGCTACACCTTC. Its protein is CASSLSTGGYTF.

The chain links TRBV5-4 to TRBJ2-7; D is uncertain. Looked up from germline, CDR1 is SGHNT and CDR2 is YYREEE (reference sequence). CDR3 length: 16 amino acids. V was clipped by 4 bases and J by 0 bases, with 17 bases between them. In DNA form, the CDR3 reads TGTGCCAGCAGCGTGAGCGTGGAGATGAGCTCCTACGAGCAGTACTTC. This translates into CASSVSVEMSSYEQYF.

In this sample, this clone turned up once. The chain combines TRBV19 with TRBJ2-5; 8 bases are a match to TRBD2. The germline V gene has CDR1 LNHDA and CDR2 SQIVND (reference sequence). This CDR3 is 12 amino acids long. V lost 8 bases, J lost 4 bases, and 3 bases stayed unmatched. The CDR3 sequence is CASRGGGETQYF. CDR3 sequence (DNA): TGTGCCAGTCGGGGGGGTGGAGAGACCCAGTACTTC.

The chain uses TRBV28 and TRBJ1-4; TRBD1 is a possible D gene (6 bases). The V end lost 11 bases, the J end lost 5 bases, and 15 bases lay between the germline ends. This CDR3 spans 13 amino acids. Germline V gene lookup returns CDR1 MDHEN and CDR2 SYDVKM. The CDR3 reads CACWAGANEKLFF. Here the CDR3 DNA reads TGTGCCTGCTGGGCAGGGGCAAATGAAAAACTGTTTTTT.

This clone showed up just once. This chain uses TRBV18 with TRBJ1-2; D uncertain. Germline loops: CDR1 KGHSH, CDR2 LQKENI. CDR3 length: 16 amino acids. Trimming took 4 bases from V and 0 from J, leaving 15 bases between them. The CDR3 loop is CASSRDLQPTNYGYTF. The CDR3, as DNA: TGTGCCAGCTCACGAGATTTGCAACCGACTAACTATGGCTACACCTTC.

The rearrangement joins TRBV29-1 to TRBJ2-1, with D possibly matching TRBD1 (5 bases). Germline V gives CDR1 SQVTM, CDR2 ANQGSEA. The CDR3 totals 12 residues. Trimming removed 2 bases at V and 7 bases at J, with 9 bases between. The CDR3 nucleotides read TGCAGCGTTGAACCCCAGGGAAATGAGCAGTTCTTC. This gives the protein CSVEPQGNEQFF.

The CDR3 is CASTGFREQFF. For the CDR3, the DNA is TGTGCCAGTACCGGGTTTCGTGAGCAGTTCTTC. This rearrangement joins TRBV19 to TRBJ2-1; no clear D gene. Germline lookup yields CDR1 LNHDA and CDR2 SQIVND (reference sequence). V was pared by 7 bases and J by 9 bases, with 10 bases between. This CDR3 spans 11 amino acids.

With respect to this clone: This specimen includes other DNA sequences encoding the same CDR3. The chain employs TRBV10-1 and TRBJ2-1; 8 bases map to TRBD2. The CDR3 spans 17 residues. V shed 0 bases, J shed 7 bases, and the junction held 11 bases outside the gene matches. Germline V lookup: CDR1 WNHNN, CDR2 SYGVQD (reference sequence). The CDR3 region is CASSESEGREGWNEQFF. CDR3 coding DNA: TGCGCCAGCAGTGAGTCGGAGGGCCGGGAGGGGTGGAATGAGCAGTTCTTC.